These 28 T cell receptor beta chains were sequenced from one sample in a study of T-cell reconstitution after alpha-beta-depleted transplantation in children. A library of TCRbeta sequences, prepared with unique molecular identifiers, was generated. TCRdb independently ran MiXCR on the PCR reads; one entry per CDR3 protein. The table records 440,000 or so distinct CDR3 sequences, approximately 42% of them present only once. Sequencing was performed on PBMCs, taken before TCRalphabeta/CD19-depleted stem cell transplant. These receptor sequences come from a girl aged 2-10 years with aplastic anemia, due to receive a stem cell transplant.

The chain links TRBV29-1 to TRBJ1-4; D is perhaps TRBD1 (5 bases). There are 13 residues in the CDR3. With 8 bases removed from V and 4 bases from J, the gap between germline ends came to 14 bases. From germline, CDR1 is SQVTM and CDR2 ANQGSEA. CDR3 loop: CSTWDGFNEKLFF. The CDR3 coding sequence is TGCAGCACCTGGGACGGGTTTAATGAAAAACTGTTTTTT.

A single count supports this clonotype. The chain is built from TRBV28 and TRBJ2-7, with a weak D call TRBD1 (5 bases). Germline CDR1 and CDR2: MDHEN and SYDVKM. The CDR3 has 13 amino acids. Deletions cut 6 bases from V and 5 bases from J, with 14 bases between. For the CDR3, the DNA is TGTGCCAGCAGCAGCAGGGTGCCCCACGAGCAGTACTTC. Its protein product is CASSSRVPHEQYF. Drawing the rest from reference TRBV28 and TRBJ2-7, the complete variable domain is DVKVTQSSRYLVKRTGEKVFLECVQDMDHENMFWYRQDPGLGLRLIYFSYDVKMKEKGDIPEGYSVSREKKERFSLILESASTNQTSMYLCASSSRVPHEQYFGPGTRLTVT.

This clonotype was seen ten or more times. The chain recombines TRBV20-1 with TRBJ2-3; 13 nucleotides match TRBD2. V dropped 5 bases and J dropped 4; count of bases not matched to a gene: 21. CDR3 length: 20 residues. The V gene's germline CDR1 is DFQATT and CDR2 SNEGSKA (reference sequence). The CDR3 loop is CSAGRGPGLAGEGYADTQYF. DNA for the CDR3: TGCAGTGCTGGGAGGGGTCCCGGACTAGCGGGAGAAGGGTATGCAGATACGCAGTATTTT.

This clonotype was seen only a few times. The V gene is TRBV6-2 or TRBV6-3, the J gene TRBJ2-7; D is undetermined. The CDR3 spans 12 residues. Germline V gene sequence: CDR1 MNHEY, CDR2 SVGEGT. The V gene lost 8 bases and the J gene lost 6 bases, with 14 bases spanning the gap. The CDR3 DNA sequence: TGTGCCAGCGCCATAGTCCGTAGCGAGCAGTACTTC. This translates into CASAIVRSEQYF.

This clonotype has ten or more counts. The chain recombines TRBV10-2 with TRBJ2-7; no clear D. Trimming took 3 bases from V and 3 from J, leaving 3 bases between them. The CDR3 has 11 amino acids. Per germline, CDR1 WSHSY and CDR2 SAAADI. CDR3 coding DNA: TGCGCCAGCAGTGACTTCTACGAGCAGTACTTC. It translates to CASSDFYEQYF.

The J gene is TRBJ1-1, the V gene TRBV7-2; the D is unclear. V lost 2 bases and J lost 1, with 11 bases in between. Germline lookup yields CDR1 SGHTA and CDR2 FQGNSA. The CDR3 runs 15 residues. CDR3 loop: CASSLPRARNTEAFF. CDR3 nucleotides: TGTGCCAGCAGCTTACCGAGGGCGAGGAACACTGAAGCTTTCTTT.

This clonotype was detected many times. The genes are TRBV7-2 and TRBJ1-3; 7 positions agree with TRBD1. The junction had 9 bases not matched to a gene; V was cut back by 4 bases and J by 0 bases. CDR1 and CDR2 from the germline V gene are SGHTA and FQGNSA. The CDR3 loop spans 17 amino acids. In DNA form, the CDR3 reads TGTGCCAGCAGCTACTTCGGACAGGCCCGCTCTGGAAACACCATATATTTT. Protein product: CASSYFGQARSGNTIYF.

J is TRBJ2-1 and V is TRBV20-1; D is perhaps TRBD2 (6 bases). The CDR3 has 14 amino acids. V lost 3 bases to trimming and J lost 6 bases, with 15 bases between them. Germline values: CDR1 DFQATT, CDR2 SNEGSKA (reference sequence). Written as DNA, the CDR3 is TGCAGTGCTAGGACCTTCCGGGAGAGCAATGAGCAGTTCTTC. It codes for CSARTFRESNEQFF.

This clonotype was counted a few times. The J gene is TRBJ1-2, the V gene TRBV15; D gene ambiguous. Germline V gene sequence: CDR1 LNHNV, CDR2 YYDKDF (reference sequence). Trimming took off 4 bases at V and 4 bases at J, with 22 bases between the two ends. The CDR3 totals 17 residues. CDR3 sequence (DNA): TGTGCCACCAGCATAAGTCAAAGGAACCAGAGGACCTATGGCTACACCTTC. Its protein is CATSISQRNQRTYGYTF.

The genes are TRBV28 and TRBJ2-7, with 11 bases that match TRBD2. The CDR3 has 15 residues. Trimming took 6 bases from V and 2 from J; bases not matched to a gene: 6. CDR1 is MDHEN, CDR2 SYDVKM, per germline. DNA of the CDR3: TGTGCCAGCAGCTACAATAGCGGGAGGGCCTACGAGCAGTACTTC. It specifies CASSYNSGRAYEQYF.

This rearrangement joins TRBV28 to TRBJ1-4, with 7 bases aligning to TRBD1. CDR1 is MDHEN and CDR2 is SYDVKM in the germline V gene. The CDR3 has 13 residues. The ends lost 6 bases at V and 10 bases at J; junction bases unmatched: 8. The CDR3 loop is CASSRQGEGKLFF. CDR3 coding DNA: TGTGCCAGCAGCCGCCAGGGGGAGGGAAAACTGTTTTTT.

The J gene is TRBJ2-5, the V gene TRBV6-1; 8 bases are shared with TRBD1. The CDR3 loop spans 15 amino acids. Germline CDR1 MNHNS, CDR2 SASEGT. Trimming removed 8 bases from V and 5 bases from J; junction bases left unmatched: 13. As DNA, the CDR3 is TGTGCCAGCTTGCCGGGCAGGGGGCATCTGGAGACCCAGTACTTC. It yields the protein CASLPGRGHLETQYF.

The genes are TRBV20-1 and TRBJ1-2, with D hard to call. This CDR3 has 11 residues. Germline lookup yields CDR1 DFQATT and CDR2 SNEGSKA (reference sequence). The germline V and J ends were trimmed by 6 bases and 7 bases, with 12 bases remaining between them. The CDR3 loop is CSANSGPGYTF. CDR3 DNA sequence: TGCAGTGCCAATAGTGGTCCTGGCTACACCTTC.

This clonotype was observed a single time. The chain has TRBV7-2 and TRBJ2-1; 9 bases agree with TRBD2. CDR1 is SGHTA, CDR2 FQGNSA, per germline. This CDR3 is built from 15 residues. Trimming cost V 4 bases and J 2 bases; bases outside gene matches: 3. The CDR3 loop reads CASSYRGGAYNEQFF. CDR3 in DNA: TGTGCCAGCAGCTACCGCGGGGGGGCCTACAATGAGCAGTTCTTC. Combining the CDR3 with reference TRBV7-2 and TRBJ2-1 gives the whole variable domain GAGVSQSPSNKVTEKGKDVELRCDPISGHTALYWYRQSLGQGLEFLIYFQGNSAPDKSGLPSDRFSAERTGGSVSTLTIQRTQQEDSAVYLCASSYRGGAYNEQFFGPGTRLTVL.

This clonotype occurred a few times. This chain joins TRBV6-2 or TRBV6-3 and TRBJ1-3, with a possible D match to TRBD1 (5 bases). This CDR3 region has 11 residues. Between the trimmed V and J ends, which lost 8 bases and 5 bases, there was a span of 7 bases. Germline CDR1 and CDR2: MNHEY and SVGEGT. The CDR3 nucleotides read TGTGCCAGCGGGGCGAGAAACACCATATATTTT. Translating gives CASGARNTIYF.

Written as DNA, the CDR3 is TGCAGTGCTAGGAGCCGGGACAGGGTTACAGATACGCAGTATTTT. This translates into CSARSRDRVTDTQYF. The chain couples TRBV20-1 to TRBJ2-3, with 9 bases identical to TRBD1. J gave up 3 bases and V 3 bases, and 7 bases lay outside the gene matches. The V gene's germline CDR1 is DFQATT and CDR2 SNEGSKA (reference sequence). CDR3 length: 15 amino acids.

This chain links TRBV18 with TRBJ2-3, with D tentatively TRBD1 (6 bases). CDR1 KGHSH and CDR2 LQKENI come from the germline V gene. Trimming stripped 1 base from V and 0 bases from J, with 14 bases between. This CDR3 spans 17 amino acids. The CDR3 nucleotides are TGTGCCAGCTCACCACAACACAGGACAGCTAGCACAGATACGCAGTATTTT. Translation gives CASSPQHRTASTDTQYF.

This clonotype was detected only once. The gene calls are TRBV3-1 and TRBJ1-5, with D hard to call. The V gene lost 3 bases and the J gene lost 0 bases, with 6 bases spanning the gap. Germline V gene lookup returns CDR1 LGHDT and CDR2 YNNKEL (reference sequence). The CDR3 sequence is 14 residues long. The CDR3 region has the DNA TGTGCCAGCAGCCATCAGAATAGCAATCAGCCCCAGCATTTT. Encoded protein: CASSHQNSNQPQHF. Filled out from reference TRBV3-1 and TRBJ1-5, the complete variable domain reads DTAVSQTPKYLVTQMGNDKSIKCEQNLGHDTMYWYKQDSKKFLKIMFSYNNKELIINETVPNRFSPKSPDKAHLNLHINSLELGDSAVYFCASSHQNSNQPQHFGDGTRLSIL.

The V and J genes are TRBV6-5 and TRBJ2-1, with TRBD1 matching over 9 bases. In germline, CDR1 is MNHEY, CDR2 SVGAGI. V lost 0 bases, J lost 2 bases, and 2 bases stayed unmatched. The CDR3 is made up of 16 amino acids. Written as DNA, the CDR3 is TGTGCCAGCAGTTACTCGAGGACAGGGGCCTACAATGAGCAGTTCTTC. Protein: CASSYSRTGAYNEQFF.

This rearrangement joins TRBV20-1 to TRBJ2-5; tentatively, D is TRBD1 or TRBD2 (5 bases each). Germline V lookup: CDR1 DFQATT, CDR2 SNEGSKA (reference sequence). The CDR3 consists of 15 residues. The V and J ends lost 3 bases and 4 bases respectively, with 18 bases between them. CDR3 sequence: CSARASSGGLETQYF. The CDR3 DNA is TGCAGTGCTAGGGCTTCTTCTGGGGGTCTAGAGACCCAGTACTTC.

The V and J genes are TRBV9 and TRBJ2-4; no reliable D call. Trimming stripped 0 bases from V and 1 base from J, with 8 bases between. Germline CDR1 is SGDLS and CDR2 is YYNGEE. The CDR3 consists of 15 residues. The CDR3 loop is CASSVGDRAKNIQYF. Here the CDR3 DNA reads TGTGCCAGCAGCGTAGGGGATAGGGCCAAAAACATTCAGTACTTC.

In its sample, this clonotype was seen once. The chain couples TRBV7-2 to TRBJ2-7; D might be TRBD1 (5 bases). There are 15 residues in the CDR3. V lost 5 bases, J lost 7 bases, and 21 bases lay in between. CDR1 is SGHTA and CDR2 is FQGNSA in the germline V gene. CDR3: CASSLRTPPMGEQYF. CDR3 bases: TGTGCCAGCAGCCTGAGGACACCGCCTATGGGGGAGCAGTACTTC.

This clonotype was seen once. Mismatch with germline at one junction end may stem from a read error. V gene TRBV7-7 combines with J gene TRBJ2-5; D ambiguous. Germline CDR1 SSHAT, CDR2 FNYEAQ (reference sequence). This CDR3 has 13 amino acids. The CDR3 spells CASSLVRVETQYF. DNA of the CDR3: TGTGCTAGCAGCTTAGTTCGGGTTGAGACCCAGTACTTC.

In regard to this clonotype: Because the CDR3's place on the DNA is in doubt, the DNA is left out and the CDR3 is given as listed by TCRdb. CDR3: CASSPNVASGTDTKYF. The chain carries TRBV6-1 and TRBJ2-3; the DNA was not used to check the table's D call, TRBD2. The CDR3 has 16 amino acids, counting both end residues. Germline assignment: CDR1 MNHNS and CDR2 SASEGT.

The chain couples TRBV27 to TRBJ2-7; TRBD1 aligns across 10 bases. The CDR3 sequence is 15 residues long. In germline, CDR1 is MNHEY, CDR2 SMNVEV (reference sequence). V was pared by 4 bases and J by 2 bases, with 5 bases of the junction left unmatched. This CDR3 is CASSWGTGVTYEQYF. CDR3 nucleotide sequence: TGTGCCAGCAGTTGGGGGACAGGGGTAACCTACGAGCAGTACTTC.

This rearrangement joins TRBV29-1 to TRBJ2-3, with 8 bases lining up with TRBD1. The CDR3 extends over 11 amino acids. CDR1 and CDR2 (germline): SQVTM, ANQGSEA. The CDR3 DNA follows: TGCACAGGGGGCACTTCAGATACGCAGTATTTT. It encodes CTGGTSDTQYF.

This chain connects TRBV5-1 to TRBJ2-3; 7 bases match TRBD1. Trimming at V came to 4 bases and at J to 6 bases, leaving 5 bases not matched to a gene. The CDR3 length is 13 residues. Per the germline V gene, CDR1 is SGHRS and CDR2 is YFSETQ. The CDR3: CASSPSTGDTQYF. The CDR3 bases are TGCGCCAGCAGCCCATCGACAGGGGATACGCAGTATTTT.

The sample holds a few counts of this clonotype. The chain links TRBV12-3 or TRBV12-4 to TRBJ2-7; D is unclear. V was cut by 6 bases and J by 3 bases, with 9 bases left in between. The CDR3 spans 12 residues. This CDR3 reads CASRVLGYEQYF. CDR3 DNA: TGTGCCAGCAGGGTTCTAGGCTACGAGCAGTACTTC.